This entry lists 30 T cell receptor beta chains sequenced from one sample in a study. MiXCR, applied by TCRdb to the 5' RACE reads, yields one record per CDR3 protein. The data show over 40,000 distinct CDR3 sequences, approximately 30% seen once. Sequencing was done on a sample of tumor-infiltrating memory CD4+ T cells sorted from the breast tumor. Subset reported: memory CD4+ T cells, CD4+CD45RO+CD25-. These receptors all stem from a female donor with breast cancer.

The V gene is TRBV5-1, the J gene TRBJ1-6, with TRBD1 matching over 7 bases. Looked up from germline, CDR1 is SGHRS and CDR2 is YFSETQ. The trim removed 4 bases at V and 11 bases at J, leaving 9 bases unmatched. This CDR3 is built from 14 residues. CDR3 sequence: CASSPRTGITPLHF. CDR3 nucleotides: TGCGCCAGCAGCCCCCGGACAGGTATCACACCCCTCCACTTT.

The genes are TRBV20-1 and TRBJ2-1, with D unclear. Trimming stripped 1 base from V and 0 bases from J, with 10 bases between. The germline V gene has CDR1 DFQATT and CDR2 SNEGSKA (reference sequence). The CDR3 has 15 amino acids. The CDR3, as DNA: TGCAGTGCTAGAGGTCAGAAAGCCTCCTACAATGAGCAGTTCTTC. Translated, it gives CSARGQKASYNEQFF.

The chain links TRBV27 to TRBJ2-7; 8 bases map to TRBD1. Germline loops: CDR1 MNHEY, CDR2 SMNVEV (reference sequence). Trimming at V came to 4 bases and at J to 2 bases, leaving 4 bases not matched to a gene. The CDR3 totals 14 residues. CDR3 sequence (DNA): TGTGCCAGCAGTTCCGGACAGGGAACCTACGAGCAGTACTTC. It codes for CASSSGQGTYEQYF.

Concerning this clonotype: Because the CDR3 is missing its conserved closing phenylalanine or tryptophan, this is likely a read error. The genes are TRBV11-1 and TRBJ2-3, with TRBD2 as a possible D gene (6 bases). The CDR3 is made up of 13 amino acids. The germline gives CDR1 SGHAT, CDR2 FQDESV (reference sequence). V lost 6 bases and J lost 5, with 12 bases in between. The DNA for the CDR3 is TGTGCCAGCAGGAAGGAGGGAAGAGATACGCAGTATATT. This codes for CASRKEGRDTQYI.

V and J are TRBV4-1 and TRBJ1-2; D might be TRBD1 (6 bases). The CDR3 spans 15 residues. Germline V gene sequence: CDR1 MGHRA, CDR2 YSYEKL. Trimming left V 2 bases short and J 8 bases short, with 18 bases between. The chain's CDR3 is CASSQRGTPEEGYTF. CDR3 DNA: TGCGCCAGCAGCCAAAGGGGGACACCGGAGGAAGGCTACACCTTC.

This clonotype was seen ten or more times. CDR3 bases: TGTGCCAGCAGCCTAACAGTGTCTACGAATGAAAAACTGTTTTTT. It specifies CASSLTVSTNEKLFF. The V and J genes are TRBV9 and TRBJ1-4, with D hard to call. Trimming shortened V by 4 bases and J by 5 bases, and 15 bases separated the two germline ends. The CDR3 loop spans 15 amino acids. Per germline, CDR1 SGDLS and CDR2 YYNGEE.

The chain uses TRBV4-3 and TRBJ2-2, with D unresolved. The CDR3 is 12 amino acids. The V and J ends lost 3 bases and 7 bases respectively, with 6 bases between them. Germline V gives CDR1 LGHNA, CDR2 YSLEER. The CDR3 DNA sequence: TGCGCCAGCAGCCAGGTCATCGGGGAGCTGTTTTTT. Translated, it gives CASSQVIGELFF.

This clonotype showed up just once. This sequence joins TRBV4-2 and TRBJ1-2; D gene uncertain. Germline V gene data show CDR1 as LGHNA and CDR2 as YNFKEQ. The CDR3 runs 13 residues. Deletions cut 2 bases from V and 9 bases from J, with 13 bases between. The DNA of the CDR3 is TGTGCCAGCAGCCAAAGAACATCCTACCGCTACACCTTC. Translating it yields CASSQRTSYRYTF.

This clonotype was observed many times. V gene TRBV5-1 combines with J gene TRBJ2-5; D is perhaps TRBD1 (6 bases). Germline V gene sequence: CDR1 SGHRS, CDR2 YFSETQ. V lost 4 bases and J 2 bases, leaving 9 bases between the germline ends. CDR3 length: 13 amino acids. Here the CDR3 reads CASSPDSQETQYF. CDR3 DNA sequence: TGCGCCAGCAGCCCGGACAGTCAAGAGACCCAGTACTTC.

This clonotype was counted ten times or more. This chain connects TRBV7-2 to TRBJ1-5, with TRBD1 matching over 9 bases. V was pared by 5 bases and J by 7 bases, with 9 bases of the junction left unmatched. The CDR3 loop spans 15 amino acids. Germline lookup yields CDR1 SGHTA and CDR2 FQGNSA. The CDR3 is CASSKYRGREQPQHF. CDR3 nucleotide sequence: TGTGCCAGCAGCAAATACAGGGGGCGCGAGCAGCCCCAGCATTTT.

Ten or more counts support this clonotype. V is TRBV6-5 and J is TRBJ2-3, with 9 positions matching TRBD2. CDR3 size: 15 residues. CDR1 is MNHEY, CDR2 SVGAGI, per germline. Trimming removed 6 bases from V and 4 bases from J; junction bases left unmatched: 8. The CDR3 loop is CASRPSGTIPDTQYF. As DNA, the CDR3 is TGTGCCAGCAGACCTAGCGGGACGATCCCAGATACGCAGTATTTT.

V and J are TRBV12-3 or TRBV12-4 and TRBJ1-2, with D uncertain. Trimming took off 4 bases at V and 3 bases at J, with 9 bases between the two ends. The CDR3 runs 13 residues. In nucleotides, the CDR3 is TGTGCCAGCAGTTCACAGACGGACTATGGCTACACCTTC. It codes for CASSSQTDYGYTF.

This rearrangement joins TRBV5-1 to TRBJ2-2, with a possible D match to TRBD2 (5 bases). Germline CDR1 SGHRS, CDR2 YFSETQ. Trimming left V 4 bases short and J 2 bases short, with 15 bases between. The CDR3 is made up of 16 amino acids. The CDR3 nucleotides read TGCGCCAGCAGCCTAGGGAGTTCAATCAACACCGGGGAGCTGTTTTTT. This encodes CASSLGSSINTGELFF.

The chain joins TRBV12-3 or TRBV12-4 to TRBJ2-1; TRBD2 matches 9 bases. Trimming at V came to 6 bases and at J to 4 bases, leaving 7 bases not matched to a gene. The length of the CDR3 is 15 residues. The CDR3 loop is CASRQGTSRYNEQFF. CDR3 in DNA: TGTGCCAGCAGGCAAGGGACTAGCAGATACAATGAGCAGTTCTTC.

In nucleotides, the CDR3 is TGCGCCAGCAGTTGGACAGGGAATTCTGAAGCTTTCTTT. This codes for CASSWTGNSEAFF. This chain joins TRBV5-1 and TRBJ1-1; 8 bases are shared with TRBD1. The CDR3 spans 13 residues. V lost 5 bases and J lost 6; bases outside the gene matches: 6. Per the germline V gene, CDR1 is SGHRS and CDR2 is YFSETQ.

DNA of the CDR3: TGTGCCAGCAGTTTCCTTAGCACAGATACGCAGTATTTT. Its translation is CASSFLSTDTQYF. The rearrangement links TRBV27 to TRBJ2-3; D is ambiguous. In germline, CDR1 is MNHEY, CDR2 SMNVEV (reference sequence). The length of the CDR3 is 13 residues. V gave up 3 bases and J gave up 0 bases, with 4 bases separating them.

With regard to this clonotype: Germline is not matched at one junction end, which may reflect a read error. The J gene is TRBJ2-7, the V gene TRBV9, with D perhaps TRBD1 (5 bases). The CDR3 is 16 residues long. Germline V gene sequence: CDR1 SGDLS, CDR2 YYNGEE. This chain's CDR3 is CASGVKGDYPLYEQYF. The DNA of the CDR3 is TGTGCCAGCGGCGTAAAAGGGGATTACCCGCTTTACGAGCAGTACTTC. The full variable domain, its missing parts supplied by reference TRBV9 and TRBJ2-7, is DSGVTQTPKHLITATGQRVTLRCSPRSGDLSVYWYQQSLDQGLQFLIQYYNGEERAKGNILERFSAQQFPDLHSELNLSSLELGDSALYFCASGVKGDYPLYEQYFGPGTRLTVT.

Details on this clonotype: This may stem from a read error, because a much larger clone lies one nucleotide away. The CDR3 does not end in the conserved phenylalanine or tryptophan, so this is likely a read error. The J gene is TRBJ1-2, the V gene TRBV4-1; D unclear. CDR1 is MGHRA and CDR2 is YSYEKL in the germline V gene. This CDR3 spans 14 amino acids. Deletions cut 0 bases from V and 9 bases from J, with 14 bases between. CDR3 coding DNA: TGCGCCAGCAGCCAAGATAGCAGGTATCGGCGCTACACCTCC. It specifies CASSQDSRYRRYTS.

V usage is TRBV7-3 and J usage is TRBJ2-5; D possibly matches TRBD1 or TRBD2 (5 bases each). Germline CDR1 is SGHTA and CDR2 is FQGTGA. Deletions cut 8 bases from V and 5 bases from J, with 21 bases between. This CDR3 contains 15 residues. The CDR3 sequence is CASGLGPPGGETQYF. CDR3 DNA: TGTGCCAGCGGCCTGGGACCCCCCGGTGGGGAGACCCAGTACTTC.

This chain uses TRBV6-2 or TRBV6-3 with TRBJ2-7; D may correspond to TRBD1 or TRBD2 (5 bases each). Per the germline V gene, CDR1 is MNHEY and CDR2 is SVGEGT. The CDR3 has 15 residues. The V gene lost 2 bases and the J gene lost 1 base, with 12 bases spanning the gap. The CDR3 here is CASSYGTGRSYEQYF. DNA for the CDR3: TGTGCCAGCAGTTACGGAACGGGACGGTCCTACGAGCAGTACTTC.

This clonotype was detected only once. The V gene is TRBV7-2, the J gene TRBJ1-5; TRBD1 is a possible D gene (6 bases). Germline CDR1 reads SGHTA; CDR2 reads FQGNSA. The CDR3 is 14 residues long. V shed 5 bases and J shed 5 bases, with 13 bases lying between them. The CDR3: CASSRRQADQPQHF. As DNA, the CDR3 is TGTGCCAGCAGCCGCCGACAGGCAGATCAGCCCCAGCATTTT.

V is TRBV9 and J is TRBJ2-7, with D unclear. The germline gives CDR1 SGDLS, CDR2 YYNGEE. The CDR3 has 14 amino acids. The V gene lost 4 bases and the J gene lost 5 bases, with 16 bases spanning the gap. The CDR3 is CASSYNTVEDEQYF. The DNA of the CDR3 is TGTGCCAGCAGCTACAACACGGTTGAGGACGAGCAGTACTTC.

This clonotype appeared a single time. Being one base from a much bigger clone, this may be a read error. The V call is TRBV6-5, the J call TRBJ2-1; 9 nucleotides agree with TRBD1. There are 14 residues in the CDR3. Germline V CDR1 and CDR2: MNHEY, SVGAGI. CDR3 sequence: CTSSGTGNYNEQFF. The CDR3 coding sequence is TGTACCAGCAGTGGGACAGGGAACTACAATGAGCAGTTCTTC.

This clonotype has a handful of counts. This chain joins TRBV7-2 and TRBJ2-7, with a possible D match to TRBD2 (6 bases). This CDR3 has 16 residues. Germline CDR1 and CDR2: SGHTA and FQGNSA. V was cut by 3 bases and J by 2 bases, with 17 bases left in between. The DNA of the CDR3 is TGTGCCAGCAGCTTGGGTGGGGGGAGGCTGGCCTACGAGCAGTACTTC. Protein sequence: CASSLGGGRLAYEQYF.

The V and J genes are TRBV13 and TRBJ1-1; D gene uncertain. The V end was cut by 3 bases, the J end by 4 bases, with 15 bases between. The length of the CDR3 is 15 residues. The germline CDR1 and CDR2 sequences are PRHDT and FYEKMQ (reference sequence). The CDR3: CASSFIARGSTEAFF. Written as DNA, the CDR3 is TGTGCCAGCAGCTTTATTGCCCGAGGGAGCACTGAAGCTTTCTTT.

J is TRBJ2-3 and V is TRBV10-3; D is unclear. The CDR3 consists of 14 residues. V was clipped by 8 bases and J by 1 base, with 13 bases between them. The germline V gene encodes CDR1 ENHRY and CDR2 SYGVKD. The CDR3 here is CAIAGTSGTDTQYF. CDR3 in DNA: TGTGCCATCGCCGGTACGTCGGGCACAGATACGCAGTATTTT.

The chain recombines TRBV7-2 with TRBJ2-7; 8 positions match TRBD1. Germline lookup yields CDR1 SGHTA and CDR2 FQGNSA. Trimming took 6 bases from V and 0 from J; bases not matched to a gene: 7. The CDR3 spans 15 residues. The CDR3 bases are TGTGCCAGCAGTCTCGGACAGGGCCTCTCCTACGAGCAGTACTTC. It yields the protein CASSLGQGLSYEQYF.

The chain employs TRBV5-6 and TRBJ2-4, with D tentatively TRBD1 (6 bases). Trimming took 3 bases from V and 7 from J, leaving 17 bases between them. Germline V gene sequence: CDR1 SGHDT, CDR2 YYEEEE. This CDR3 is built from 15 residues. The CDR3 reads CASSYRGTKGNIQYF. DNA for the CDR3: TGTGCCAGCAGCTACCGAGGGACAAAGGGCAACATTCAGTACTTC.

In this sample, this clonotype turned up once. V gene TRBV18 combines with J gene TRBJ2-1, with unresolved D. V was trimmed by 5 bases and J by 8 bases, leaving 16 bases between them. Germline V gene sequence: CDR1 KGHSH, CDR2 LQKENI. CDR3 length: 14 amino acids. The CDR3 coding sequence is TGTGCCAGCTCATCCCCCGGACGGAAAGATGAGCAGTTCTTC. This codes for CASSSPGRKDEQFF.

Only a few counts were recorded for this clonotype. The J gene is TRBJ2-1, the V gene TRBV4-1; 13 nucleotides align to TRBD2. Germline CDR1 reads MGHRA; CDR2 reads YSYEKL. This CDR3 contains 20 residues. V shed 4 bases, J shed 1 base, and the junction held 13 bases outside the gene matches. The CDR3 loop is CASSRSWTSGRSISYNEQFF. The DNA for the CDR3 is TGCGCCAGCAGCCGAAGTTGGACTAGCGGGAGAAGTATATCCTACAATGAGCAGTTCTTC.